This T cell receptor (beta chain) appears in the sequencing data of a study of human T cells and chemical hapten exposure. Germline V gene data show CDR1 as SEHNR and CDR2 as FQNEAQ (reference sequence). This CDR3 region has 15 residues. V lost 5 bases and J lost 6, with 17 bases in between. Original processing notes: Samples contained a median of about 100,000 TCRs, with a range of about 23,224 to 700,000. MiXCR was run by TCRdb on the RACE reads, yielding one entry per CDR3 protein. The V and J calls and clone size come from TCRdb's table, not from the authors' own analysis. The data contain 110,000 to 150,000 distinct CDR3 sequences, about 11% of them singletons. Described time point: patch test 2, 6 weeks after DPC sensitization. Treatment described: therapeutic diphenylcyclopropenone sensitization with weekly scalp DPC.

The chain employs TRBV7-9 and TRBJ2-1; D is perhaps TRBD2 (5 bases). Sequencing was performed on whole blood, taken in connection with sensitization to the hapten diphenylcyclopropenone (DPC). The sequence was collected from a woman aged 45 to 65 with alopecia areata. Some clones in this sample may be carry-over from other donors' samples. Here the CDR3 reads CASSDSLRESNEQFF. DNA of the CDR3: TGTGCCAGCAGCGATTCTCTCCGGGAATCCAATGAGCAGTTCTTC.